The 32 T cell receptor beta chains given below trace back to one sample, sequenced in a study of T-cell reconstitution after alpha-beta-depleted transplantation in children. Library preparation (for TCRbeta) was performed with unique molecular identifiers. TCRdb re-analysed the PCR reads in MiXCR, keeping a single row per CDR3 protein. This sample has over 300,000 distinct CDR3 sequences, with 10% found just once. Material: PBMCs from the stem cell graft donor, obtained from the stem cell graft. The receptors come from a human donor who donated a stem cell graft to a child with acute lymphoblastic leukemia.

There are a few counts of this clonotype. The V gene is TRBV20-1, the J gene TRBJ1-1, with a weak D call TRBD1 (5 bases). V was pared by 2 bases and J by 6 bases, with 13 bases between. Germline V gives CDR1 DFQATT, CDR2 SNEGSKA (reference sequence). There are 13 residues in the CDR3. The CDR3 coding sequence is TGCAGTGCTAGACCCTCAGGGTTAGCTGAAGCTTTCTTT. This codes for CSARPSGLAEAFF.

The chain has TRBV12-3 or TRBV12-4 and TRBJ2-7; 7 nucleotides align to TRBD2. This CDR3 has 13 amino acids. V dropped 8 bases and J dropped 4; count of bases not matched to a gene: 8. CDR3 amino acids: CASSGGSAYEQYF. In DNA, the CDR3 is TGTGCCAGCTCTGGCGGGAGCGCGTACGAGCAGTACTTC.

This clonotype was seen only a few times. This CDR3 is CASRTGHFNTEAFF. The CDR3 region has the DNA TGTGCCAGCAGGACAGGACATTTCAACACTGAAGCTTTCTTT. The chain employs TRBV6-2 or TRBV6-3 and TRBJ1-1; D is perhaps TRBD1 (6 bases). The V end was cut by 6 bases, the J end by 2 bases, with 13 bases between. In germline, CDR1 is MNHEY, CDR2 SVGEGT. CDR3 size: 14 residues.

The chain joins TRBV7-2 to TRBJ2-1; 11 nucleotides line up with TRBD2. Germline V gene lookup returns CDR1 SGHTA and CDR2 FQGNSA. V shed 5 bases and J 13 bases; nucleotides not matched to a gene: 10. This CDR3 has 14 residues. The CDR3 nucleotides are TGTGCCAGCAGCCCCACCGGGACTAGCGGTACACAGTTCTTC. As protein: CASSPTGTSGTQFF.

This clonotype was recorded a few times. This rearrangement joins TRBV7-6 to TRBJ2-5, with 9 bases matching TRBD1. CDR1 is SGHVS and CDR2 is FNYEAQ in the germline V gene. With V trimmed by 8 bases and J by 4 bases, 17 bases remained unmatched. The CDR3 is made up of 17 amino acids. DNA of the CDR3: TGTGCCAGCGCCCTACACCGGGACAGGGAGGTTTCAGAGACCCAGTACTTC. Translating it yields CASALHRDREVSETQYF.

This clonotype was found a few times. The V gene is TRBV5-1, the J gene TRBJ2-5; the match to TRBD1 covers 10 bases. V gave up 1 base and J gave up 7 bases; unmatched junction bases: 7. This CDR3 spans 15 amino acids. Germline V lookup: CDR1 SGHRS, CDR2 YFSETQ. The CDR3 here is CASSLYTGTGATQYF. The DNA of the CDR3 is TGCGCCAGCAGCTTGTATACCGGGACAGGGGCGACCCAGTACTTC.

The CDR3 sequence: CASSAGLGADEQFF. The DNA of the CDR3 is TGTGCCAGCAGTGCGGGTTTGGGTGCGGATGAGCAGTTCTTC. V usage is TRBV27 and J usage is TRBJ2-1, with D possibly TRBD2 on 5 matching bases. CDR1 and CDR2 from the germline V gene are MNHEY and SMNVEV (reference sequence). V lost 5 bases, J lost 8 bases, and 16 bases lay in between. This CDR3 is built from 14 residues.

The CDR3, as DNA: TGCAGTGCTAGAGATACTTCCCCCGATTATAGCAATCAGCCCCAGCATTTT. Protein: CSARDTSPDYSNQPQHF. This chain connects TRBV20-1 to TRBJ1-5; D is ambiguous. The V end lost 0 bases, the J end lost 0 bases, and 15 bases lay between the germline ends. The CDR3 totals 17 residues. The germline V gene has CDR1 DFQATT and CDR2 SNEGSKA (reference sequence).

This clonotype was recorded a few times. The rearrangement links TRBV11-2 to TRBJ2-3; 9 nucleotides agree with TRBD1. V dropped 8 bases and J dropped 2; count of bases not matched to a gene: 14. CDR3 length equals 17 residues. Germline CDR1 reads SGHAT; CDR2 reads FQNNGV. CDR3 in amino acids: CASGLLTQGALTDTQYF. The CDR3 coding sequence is TGTGCCAGCGGACTTCTAACACAGGGGGCCCTCACAGATACGCAGTATTTT.

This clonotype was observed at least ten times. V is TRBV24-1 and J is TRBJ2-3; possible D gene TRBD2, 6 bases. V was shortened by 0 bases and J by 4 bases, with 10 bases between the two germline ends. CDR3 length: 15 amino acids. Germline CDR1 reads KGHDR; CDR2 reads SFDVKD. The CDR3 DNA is TGTGCCACCAGTGATTTGCGGGAGCGGTCAGATACGCAGTATTTT. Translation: CATSDLRERSDTQYF.

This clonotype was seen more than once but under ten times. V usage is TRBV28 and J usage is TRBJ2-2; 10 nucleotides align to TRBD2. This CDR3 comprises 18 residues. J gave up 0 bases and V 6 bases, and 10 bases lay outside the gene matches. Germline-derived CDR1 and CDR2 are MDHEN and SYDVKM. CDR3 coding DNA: TGTGCCAGCAGGATCTTAGGACTAGCGGACCCGAACACCGGGGAGCTGTTTTTT. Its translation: CASRILGLADPNTGELFF.

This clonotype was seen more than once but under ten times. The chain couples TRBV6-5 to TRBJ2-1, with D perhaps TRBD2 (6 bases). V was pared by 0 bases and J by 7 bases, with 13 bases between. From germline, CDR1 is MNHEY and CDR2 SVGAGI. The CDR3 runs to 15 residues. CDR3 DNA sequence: TGTGCCAGCAGTTACTCGATATCCAGCGGGAATGAGCAGTTCTTC. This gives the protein CASSYSISSGNEQFF.

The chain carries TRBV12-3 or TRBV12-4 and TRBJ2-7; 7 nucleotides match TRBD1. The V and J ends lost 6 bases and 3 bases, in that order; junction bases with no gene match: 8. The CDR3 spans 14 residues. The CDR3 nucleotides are TGTGCCAGCAGGAGACAGGGAAAGAGCTACGAGCAGTACTTC. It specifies CASRRQGKSYEQYF.

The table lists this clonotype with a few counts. CDR3 protein: CASSARMTITSYNSPLHF. For the CDR3, the DNA is TGTGCCAGCAGTGCCCGCATGACAATCACCTCCTATAATTCACCCCTCCACTTT. The J gene is TRBJ1-6, the V gene TRBV27; D unclear. V was clipped by 5 bases and J by 0 bases, with 17 bases between them. The CDR3 is made up of 18 amino acids. Germline CDR1 and CDR2: MNHEY and SMNVEV (reference sequence).

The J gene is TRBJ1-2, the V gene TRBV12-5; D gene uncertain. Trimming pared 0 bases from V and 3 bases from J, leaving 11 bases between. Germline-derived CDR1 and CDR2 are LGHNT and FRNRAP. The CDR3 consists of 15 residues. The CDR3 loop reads CASGLVTWGHYGYTF. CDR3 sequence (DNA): TGTGCTAGTGGTTTGGTAACATGGGGTCACTATGGCTACACCTTC.

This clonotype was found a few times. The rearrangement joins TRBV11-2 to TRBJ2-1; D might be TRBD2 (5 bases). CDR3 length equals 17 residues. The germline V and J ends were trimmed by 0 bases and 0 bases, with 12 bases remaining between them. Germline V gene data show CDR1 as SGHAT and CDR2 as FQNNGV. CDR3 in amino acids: CASSLDWSGSSYNEQFF. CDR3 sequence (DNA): TGTGCCAGCAGCTTAGATTGGAGCGGTAGCTCCTACAATGAGCAGTTCTTC.

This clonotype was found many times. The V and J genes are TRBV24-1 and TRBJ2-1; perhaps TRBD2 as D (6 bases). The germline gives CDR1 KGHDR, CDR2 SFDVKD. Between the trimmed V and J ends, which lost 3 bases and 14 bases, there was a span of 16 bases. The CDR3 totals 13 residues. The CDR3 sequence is CATSDISGLPKFF. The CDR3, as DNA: TGTGCCACCAGTGATATATCGGGACTTCCTAAGTTCTTC.

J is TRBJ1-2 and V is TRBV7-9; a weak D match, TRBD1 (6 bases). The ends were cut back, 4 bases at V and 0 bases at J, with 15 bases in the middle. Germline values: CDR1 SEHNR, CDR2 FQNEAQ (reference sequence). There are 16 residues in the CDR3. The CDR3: CASSSDFTGSNYGYTF. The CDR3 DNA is TGTGCCAGCAGCTCAGACTTCACAGGGTCTAACTATGGCTACACCTTC.

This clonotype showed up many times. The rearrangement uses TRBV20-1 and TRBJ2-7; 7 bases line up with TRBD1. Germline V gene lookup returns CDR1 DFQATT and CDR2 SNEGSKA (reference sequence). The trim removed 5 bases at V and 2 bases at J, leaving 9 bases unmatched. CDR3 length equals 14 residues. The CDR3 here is CSASHRGRPYEQYF. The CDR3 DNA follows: TGCAGTGCTTCTCACAGGGGAAGGCCCTACGAGCAGTACTTC.

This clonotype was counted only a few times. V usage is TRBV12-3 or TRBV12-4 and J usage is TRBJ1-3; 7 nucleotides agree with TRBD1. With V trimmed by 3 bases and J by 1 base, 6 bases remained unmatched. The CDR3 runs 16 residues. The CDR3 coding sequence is TGTGCCAGCAGTTTGGGGGCAGGGGGATCTGGAAACACCATATATTTT. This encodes CASSLGAGGSGNTIYF.

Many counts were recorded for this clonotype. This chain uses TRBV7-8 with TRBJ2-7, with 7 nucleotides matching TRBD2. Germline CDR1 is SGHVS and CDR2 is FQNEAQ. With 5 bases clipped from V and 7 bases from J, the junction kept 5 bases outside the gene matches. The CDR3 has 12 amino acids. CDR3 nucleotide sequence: TGTGCCAGCAGCCCCTACGGGGGGGAGCAGTACTTC. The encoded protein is CASSPYGGEQYF.

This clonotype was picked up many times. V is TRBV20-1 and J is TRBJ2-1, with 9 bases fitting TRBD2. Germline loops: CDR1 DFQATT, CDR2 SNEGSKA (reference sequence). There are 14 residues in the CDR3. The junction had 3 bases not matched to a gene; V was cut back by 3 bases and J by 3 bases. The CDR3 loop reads CSARGLASYNEQFF. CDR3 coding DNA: TGCAGTGCTAGGGGACTAGCTAGCTACAATGAGCAGTTCTTC.

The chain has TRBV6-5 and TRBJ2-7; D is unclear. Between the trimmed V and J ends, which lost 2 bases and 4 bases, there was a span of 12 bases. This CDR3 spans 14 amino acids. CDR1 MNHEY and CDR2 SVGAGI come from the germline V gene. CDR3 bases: TGTGCCAGCAGTTACAGCTCCTCCGGATACGAGCAGTACTTC. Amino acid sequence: CASSYSSSGYEQYF.

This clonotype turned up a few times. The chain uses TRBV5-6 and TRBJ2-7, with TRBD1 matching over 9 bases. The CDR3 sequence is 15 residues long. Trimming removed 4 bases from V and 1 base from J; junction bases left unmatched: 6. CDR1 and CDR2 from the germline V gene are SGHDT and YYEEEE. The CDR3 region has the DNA TGTGCCAGCAGCATAACGGGACAGGGTTCCTACGAGCAGTACTTC. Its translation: CASSITGQGSYEQYF.

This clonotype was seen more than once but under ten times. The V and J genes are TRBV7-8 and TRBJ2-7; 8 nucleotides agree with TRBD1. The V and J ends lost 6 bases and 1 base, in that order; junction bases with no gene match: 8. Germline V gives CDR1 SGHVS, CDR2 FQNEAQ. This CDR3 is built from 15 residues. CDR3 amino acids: CASRPPRDRSYEQYF. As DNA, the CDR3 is TGTGCCAGCAGACCACCGCGGGACAGGTCCTACGAGCAGTACTTC.

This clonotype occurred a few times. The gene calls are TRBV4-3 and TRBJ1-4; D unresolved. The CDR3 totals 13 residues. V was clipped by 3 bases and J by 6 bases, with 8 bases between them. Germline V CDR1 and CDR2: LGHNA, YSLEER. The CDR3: CASSHSMDEKLFF. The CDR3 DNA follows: TGCGCCAGCAGCCATTCTATGGATGAAAAACTGTTTTTT.

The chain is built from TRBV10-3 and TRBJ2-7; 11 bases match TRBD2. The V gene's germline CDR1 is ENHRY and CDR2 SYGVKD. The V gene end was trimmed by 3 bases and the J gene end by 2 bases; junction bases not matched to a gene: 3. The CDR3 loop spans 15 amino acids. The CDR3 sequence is CAISDRLAGTYEQYF. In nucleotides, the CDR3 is TGTGCCATCAGTGATAGACTAGCGGGGACCTACGAGCAGTACTTC.

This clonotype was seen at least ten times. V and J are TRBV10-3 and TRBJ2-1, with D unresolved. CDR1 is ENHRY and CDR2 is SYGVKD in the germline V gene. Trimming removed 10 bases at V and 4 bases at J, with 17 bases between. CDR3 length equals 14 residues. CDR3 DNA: TGTGCCAGCCGCTACAGCGAAGTATACAATGAGCAGTTCTTC. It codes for CASRYSEVYNEQFF.

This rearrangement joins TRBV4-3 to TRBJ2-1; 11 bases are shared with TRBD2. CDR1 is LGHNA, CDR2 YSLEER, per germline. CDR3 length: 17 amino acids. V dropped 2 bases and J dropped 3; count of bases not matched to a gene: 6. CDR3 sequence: CASSQLAGGFSYNEQFF. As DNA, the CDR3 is TGCGCCAGCAGCCAACTAGCGGGAGGCTTCAGCTACAATGAGCAGTTCTTC.

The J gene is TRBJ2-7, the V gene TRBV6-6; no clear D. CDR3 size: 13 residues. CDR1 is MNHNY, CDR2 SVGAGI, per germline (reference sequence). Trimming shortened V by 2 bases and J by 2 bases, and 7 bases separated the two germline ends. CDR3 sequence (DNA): TGTGCCAGCAGTTACGCCAACACCTACGAGCAGTACTTC. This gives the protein CASSYANTYEQYF.

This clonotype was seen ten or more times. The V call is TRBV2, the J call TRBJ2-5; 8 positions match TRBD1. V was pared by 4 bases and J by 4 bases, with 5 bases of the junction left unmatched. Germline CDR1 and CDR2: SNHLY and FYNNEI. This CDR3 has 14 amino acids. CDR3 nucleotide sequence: TGTGCCAGCAGTGCAGACAGGGGAGGAGAGACCCAGTACTTC. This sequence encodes CASSADRGGETQYF. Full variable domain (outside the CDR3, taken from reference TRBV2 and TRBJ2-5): EPEVTQTPSHQVTQMGQEVILRCVPISNHLYFYWYRQILGQKVEFLVSFYNNEISEKSEIFDDQFSVERPDGSNFTLKIRSTKLEDSAMYFCASSADRGGETQYFGPGTRLLVL.

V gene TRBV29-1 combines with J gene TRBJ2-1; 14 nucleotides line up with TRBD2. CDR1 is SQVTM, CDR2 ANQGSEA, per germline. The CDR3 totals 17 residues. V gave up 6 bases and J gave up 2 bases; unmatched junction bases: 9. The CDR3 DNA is TGCAGCGTCGCCGGGACTAGCGGGAGCAGGGCCTACAATGAGCAGTTCTTC. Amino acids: CSVAGTSGSRAYNEQFF.